The present T cell receptor beta chain was sequenced within a study of a mutant IDH1 vaccine in newly diagnosed glioma. Study as a whole: Patients had eight vaccinations, in weeks 1, 3, 5, 7, 11, 15, 19 and 23. Following radiotherapy alone, or alongside temozolomide cycles, vaccination was started after an interval of 4-6 weeks. Patients got radiotherapy, temozolomide, or both beforehand, and most got both.

Noted time point: week 23, last vaccination. Every vaccine dose comprised 300 ug of mutant IDH1 20-mer peptide plus topical imiquimod. As regards this clone: Its specificity is unknown.

Only in-frame clones appear in the TCRdb table, and some are missing; sequencing was by immunoSEQ multiplex PCR. The repertoire holds 60,000 to 100,000 clones, with around 83% as singletons. CDR1 is MNHEY and CDR2 is SVGAGI in the germline V gene. The CDR3 spans 14 residues. V lost 0 bases, J lost 0 bases, and 6 bases lay in between. The material was PBMCs, obtained from a glioma patient whose treatment included an IDH1 peptide vaccine. The receptor's source is a woman between 50 and 59 years old with glioma. This rearrangement joins TRBV6-5 to TRBJ2-7; D perhaps matches TRBD2 (5 bases). CDR3 in amino acids: CASSYSGISYEQYF. CDR3 coding DNA: TGTGCCAGCAGTTACTCCGGGATCTCCTACGAGCAGTACTTC.